A selection of T cell receptor beta chains follows, all from one sample in a study of human CD8 memory T cell subsets. From its re-call of the 5' RACE reads, TCRdb lists each CDR3 protein once, without DNA. The table for this sample gives 4,500 to 7,000 distinct CDR3 sequences. The specimen sequenced was CD8+ effector memory T cells (TEM) sorted from PBMCs. The receptor source for this set is a human donor in good health. Each CDR3 is given with its conserved first and last residue. Where a row states a size, it is once, few, many or the class of an expanded clone; other rows omit it.

V gene,clone size,J gene,CDR3 protein
TRBV19,-,TRBJ1-5,CASSSLKQGRGPRDQPQHF
TRBV28,-,TRBJ2-1,CASSFILGERSNEQFF
TRBV7-9,-,TRBJ2-1,CASSLAGGLNEQFF
TRBV12-3/TRBV12-4,-,TRBJ2-7,CASSLSGTGAYEQYF
TRBV7-9,-,TRBJ2-2,CASSISDSSTGELFF
TRBV6-5,-,TRBJ2-1,CASSYSVQGGEQFF
TRBV30,-,TRBJ2-7,CAWSEDGTYEQYF
TRBV27,medium-sized,TRBJ2-1,CASSLYPGLVPNNEQFF
TRBV29-1,medium-sized,TRBJ2-1,CSVKGTSGPYNEQFF
TRBV28,medium-sized,TRBJ2-7,CASSPGLAGGHRGHEQYF
TRBV19,-,TRBJ2-1,CASSRSVVSGNEQFF
TRBV7-3,-,TRBJ2-1,CASSATSRDTYNEQFF
TRBV5-1,-,TRBJ2-2,CASSLAEYDTGELFF
TRBV7-9,-,TRBJ2-5,CASTGGSGETQYF
TRBV13,-,TRBJ1-5,CASSFGARGRAQPQHF
TRBV5-1,-,TRBJ2-3,CASSIPGQGTDTQYF
TRBV4-1,-,TRBJ1-3,CASSRYSQGTSGNTIYF
TRBV4-1,-,TRBJ1-5,CASSQEGQTDQPQHF
TRBV25-1,-,TRBJ1-3,CASSVVSSGNTIYF
TRBV18,-,TRBJ2-1,CASSPPEESGRSYNEQFF
TRBV4-2,-,TRBJ2-1,CASSQDEGSGDEQFF
TRBV7-2,-,TRBJ1-6,CASSFFSTGDSPLHF
TRBV27,-,TRBJ2-3,CASSSRRGESLYF
TRBV20-1,-,TRBJ2-1,CSARTLAGNEQFF
TRBV7-3,-,TRBJ1-1,CASSLTGQGATEAFF
TRBV24-1,-,TRBJ2-1,CATSDQKGLNEQFF
TRBV20-1,medium-sized,TRBJ2-7,CSARDLQITGGSYEQYF
TRBV27,medium-sized,TRBJ2-1,CASSLGGNEQFF
TRBV10-3,medium-sized,TRBJ1-1,CAISAGLGTEAFF
TRBV12-3/TRBV12-4,-,TRBJ2-3,CASSYISAGTDTQYF
TRBV20-1,-,TRBJ2-7,CSARDGLASYEQYF
TRBV3-1,-,TRBJ2-2,CASSQWTGELFF
TRBV20-1,-,TRBJ2-1,CSAPILAGGINEQFF
TRBV14,medium-sized,TRBJ2-7,CASSQDWAGGLSYEQYF
TRBV7-6,-,TRBJ2-1,CASRPPASGDNEQFF
TRBV5-1,medium-sized,TRBJ2-2,CASSLSQGNTGELFF
TRBV14,-,TRBJ2-7,CASSSVDATSGGYPYEQYF
TRBV5-4,-,TRBJ2-2,CASSSGPSNTGELFF
TRBV5-1,-,TRBJ1-1,CASSVGQMGDTEAFF
TRBV19,-,TRBJ2-1,CASSAGSGEQFAAFF
TRBV3-1,-,TRBJ2-3,CASSQGRQESTDTQYF
TRBV27,-,TRBJ2-2,CASSWQGSTGELFF
TRBV28,-,TRBJ2-7,CASSHMDRGSGNEQYF
TRBV7-2,-,TRBJ2-1,CASSQDISSYNEQFF
TRBV15,-,TRBJ1-3,CATDRDYSGNTIYF
TRBV6-5,-,TRBJ1-5,CASSYSKHQPQHF
TRBV12-3/TRBV12-4,-,TRBJ1-1,CASNNYRDMPNTEAFF
TRBV9,-,TRBJ2-1,CASSAAGQINNEQFF
TRBV6-4,-,TRBJ2-1,CASSAISTAGDNEQFF
TRBV29-1,medium-sized,TRBJ1-3,CSATDGEGTIYF
TRBV28,-,TRBJ2-3,CASTPLGTSEHLTDTQYF
TRBV6-1,-,TRBJ2-4,CASSEVTGTGANIQYF
TRBV6-5,-,TRBJ1-1,CASSTGIPNTEAFF
TRBV19,-,TRBJ1-2,CASRTHPQGFYGYTF
TRBV10-2,-,TRBJ2-7,CASSEDGSYEQYF